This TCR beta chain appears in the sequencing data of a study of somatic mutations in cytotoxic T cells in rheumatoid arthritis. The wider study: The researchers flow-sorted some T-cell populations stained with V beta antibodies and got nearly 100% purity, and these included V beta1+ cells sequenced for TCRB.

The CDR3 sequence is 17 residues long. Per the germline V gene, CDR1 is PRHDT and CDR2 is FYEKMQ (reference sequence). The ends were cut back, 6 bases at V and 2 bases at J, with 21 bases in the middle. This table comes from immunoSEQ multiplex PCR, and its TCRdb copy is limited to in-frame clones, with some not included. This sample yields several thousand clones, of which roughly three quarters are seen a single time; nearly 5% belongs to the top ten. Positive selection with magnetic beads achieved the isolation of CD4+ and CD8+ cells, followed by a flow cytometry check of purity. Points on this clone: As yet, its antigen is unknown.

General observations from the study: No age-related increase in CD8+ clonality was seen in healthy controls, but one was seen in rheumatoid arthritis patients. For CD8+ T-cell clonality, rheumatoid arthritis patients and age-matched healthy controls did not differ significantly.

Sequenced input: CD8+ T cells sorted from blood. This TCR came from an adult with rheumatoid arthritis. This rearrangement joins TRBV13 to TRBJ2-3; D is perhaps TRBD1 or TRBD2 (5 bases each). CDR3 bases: TGTGCCAGCAGTTTGGGTGGGGCGGGCACCGTCACAGATACGCAGTATTTT. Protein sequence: CASSLGGAGTVTDTQYF.